Sequencing of this T cell receptor beta chain was carried out in a study of T cell repertoires in cytomegalovirus infection. Using its own MiXCR run on the reads, TCRdb lists one record per CDR3 protein. The table has about 360,000 distinct CDR3 sequences, about a third seen once. The study, taken as a whole, reports: Cumulative public TCR beta family frequency identified CMV carriers with the relevant HLA.

This clonotype occurred a few times. The antigen is undetermined. The source is a human donor in good health (CMV status not recorded). Some clones in this sample may be carry-over from other donors' samples. Material: cultured PBMCs, obtained from culture after CMV antigen stimulation.

CDR3 sequence: CASSLGQHSEKLFF. In nucleotides, the CDR3 is TGTGCCAGCAGCTTAGGACAGCATTCCGAAAAACTGTTTTTT. The rearrangement uses TRBV7-2 and TRBJ1-4; weak D call: TRBD1 (5 bases). Germline CDR1 SGHTA, CDR2 FQGNSA. Trimming removed 1 base at V and 8 bases at J, with 11 bases between. CDR3 length: 14 amino acids.